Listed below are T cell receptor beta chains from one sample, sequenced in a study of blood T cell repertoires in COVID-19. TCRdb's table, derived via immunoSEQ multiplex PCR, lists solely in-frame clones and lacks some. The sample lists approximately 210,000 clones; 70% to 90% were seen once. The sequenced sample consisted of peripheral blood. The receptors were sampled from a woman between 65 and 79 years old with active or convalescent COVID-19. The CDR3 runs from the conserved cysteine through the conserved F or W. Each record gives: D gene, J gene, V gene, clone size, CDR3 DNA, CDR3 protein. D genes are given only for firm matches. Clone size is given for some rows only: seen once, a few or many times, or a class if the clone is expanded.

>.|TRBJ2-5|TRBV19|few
TGTGCCAGTAGTATTGAGGGAGAGACCCAGTACTTC
CASSIEGETQYF
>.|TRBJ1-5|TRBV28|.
TGTGCCAGCAGGGGCGGCAATCAGCCCCAGCATTTT
CASRGGNQPQHF
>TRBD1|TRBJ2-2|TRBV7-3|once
TGTGCCAGCAGCCCTTCGGACAGGGGGATCGGGGAGCTGTTTTTT
CASSPSDRGIGELFF
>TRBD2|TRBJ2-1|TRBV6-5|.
TGTGCCAGCAGTTTTAGCGGGAGGATCAATGAGCAGTTCTTC
CASSFSGRINEQFF
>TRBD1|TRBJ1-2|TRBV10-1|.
TGCGCCAGCAGTGAGTCGACAGGGGCTGGCTACACCTTC
CASSESTGAGYTF
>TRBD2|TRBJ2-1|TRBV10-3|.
TGTGCCATCAGTGCCCGACGGCGAAGCCTAGCGGGAGGGTCCAATGAGCAGTTCTTC
CAISARRRSLAGGSNEQFF
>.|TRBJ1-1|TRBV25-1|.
TGTGCCAGCAGTGACCTACAGAACATGAACACTGAAGCTTTCTTT
CASSDLQNMNTEAFF
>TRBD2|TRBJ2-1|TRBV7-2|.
TGTGCCAGCAGCATTAGCGGGGGGACCTACAATGAGCAGTTCTTC
CASSISGGTYNEQFF
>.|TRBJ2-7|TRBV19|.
TGTGCCACCGCCCCCCCGAGCTCCTACGAGCAGTACTTC
CATAPPSSYEQYF
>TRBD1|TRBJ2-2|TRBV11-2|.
TGTGCCAGCAGCGCAAATTTCGGACAGGGGGCATCGAGCACCGGGGAGCTGTTTTTT
CASSANFGQGASSTGELFF
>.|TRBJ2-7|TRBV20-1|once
TGCAGTGCTAGTTGGGCAAACCGGGAGCAGTACTTC
CSASWANREQYF
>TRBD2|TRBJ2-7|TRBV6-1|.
TGTGCCAGCAGTGAAGGGGAGGGACTAGCGGTCTACGAGCAGTACTTC
CASSEGEGLAVYEQYF
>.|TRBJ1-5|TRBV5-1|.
TGCGCCAGCAGCTTTGATGGGGGCGATCAGCCCCAGCATTTT
CASSFDGGDQPQHF
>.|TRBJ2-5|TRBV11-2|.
TGTGCCAGCAGCTTAGGCGGGACAGCTCAAGAGACCCAGTACTTC
CASSLGGTAQETQYF